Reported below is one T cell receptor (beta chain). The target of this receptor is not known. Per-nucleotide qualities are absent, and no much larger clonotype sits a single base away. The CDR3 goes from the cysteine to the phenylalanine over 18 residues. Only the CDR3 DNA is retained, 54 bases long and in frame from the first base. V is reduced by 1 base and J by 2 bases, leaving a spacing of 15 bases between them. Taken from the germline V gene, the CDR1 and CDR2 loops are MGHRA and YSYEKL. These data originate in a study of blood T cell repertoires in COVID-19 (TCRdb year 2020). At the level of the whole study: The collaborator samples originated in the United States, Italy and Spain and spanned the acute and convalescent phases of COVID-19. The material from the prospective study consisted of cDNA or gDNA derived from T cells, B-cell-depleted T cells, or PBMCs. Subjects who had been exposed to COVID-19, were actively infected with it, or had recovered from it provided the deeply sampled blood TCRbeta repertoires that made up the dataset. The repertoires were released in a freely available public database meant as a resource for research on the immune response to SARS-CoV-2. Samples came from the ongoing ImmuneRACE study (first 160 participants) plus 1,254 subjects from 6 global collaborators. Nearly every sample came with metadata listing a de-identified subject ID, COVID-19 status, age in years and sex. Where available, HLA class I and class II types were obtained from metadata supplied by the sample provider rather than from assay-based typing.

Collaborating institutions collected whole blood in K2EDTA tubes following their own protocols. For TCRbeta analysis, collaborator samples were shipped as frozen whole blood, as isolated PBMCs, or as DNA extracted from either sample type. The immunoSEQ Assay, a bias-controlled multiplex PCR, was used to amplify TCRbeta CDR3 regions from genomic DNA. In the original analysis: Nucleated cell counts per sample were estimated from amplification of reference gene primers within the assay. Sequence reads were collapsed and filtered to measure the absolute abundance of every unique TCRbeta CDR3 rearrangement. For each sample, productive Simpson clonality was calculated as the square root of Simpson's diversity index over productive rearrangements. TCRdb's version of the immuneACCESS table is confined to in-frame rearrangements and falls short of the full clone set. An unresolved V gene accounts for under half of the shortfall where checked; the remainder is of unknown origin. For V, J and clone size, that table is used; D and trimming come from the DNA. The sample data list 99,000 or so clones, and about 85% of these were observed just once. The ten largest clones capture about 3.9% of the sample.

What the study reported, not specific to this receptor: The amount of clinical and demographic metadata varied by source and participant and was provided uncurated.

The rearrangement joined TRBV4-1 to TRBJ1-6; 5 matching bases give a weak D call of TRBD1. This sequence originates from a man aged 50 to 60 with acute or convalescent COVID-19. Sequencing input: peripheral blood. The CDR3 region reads CASSQVVPGLTYNSPLHF. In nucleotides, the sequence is TGCGCCAGCAGCCAAGTTGTTCCAGGGTTGACCTATAATTCACCCCTCCACTTT.